This T cell receptor beta chain was found in a study of blood T cell repertoires in COVID-19. The wider study: Samples came from the United States, Italy and Spain, spanning acute and convalescent COVID-19. T cells, B-cell-depleted T cells, or PBMCs provided the cDNA or gDNA that served as material.

Trimming removed 0 bases from V and 10 bases from J, with 10 bases in between. The CDR3 is 14 amino acids. Germline CDR1 reads MNHEY; CDR2 reads SMNVEV (reference sequence). This clone occurred a few times. Authors' analysis steps: Nucleated cell number was recorded as an estimate derived from reference gene primer amplification. Clones were read by immunoSEQ multiplex PCR, and TCRdb kept only the in-frame ones, dropping some. The DNA was the basis for D and trimming; V, J and clone size are from that table. The sample consists of some 150,000 clones, approximately 82% of them appearing once. The clonotype originates from a woman aged 45-65 years with acute or convalescent COVID-19. The rearrangement joins TRBV27 to TRBJ1-6, with D perhaps matching TRBD1 (5 bases). The source material was peripheral blood. The CDR3 bases are TGTGCCAGCAGTTTATCGTGGGGGGAATCACCCCTCCACTTT. Translating gives CASSLSWGESPLHF.